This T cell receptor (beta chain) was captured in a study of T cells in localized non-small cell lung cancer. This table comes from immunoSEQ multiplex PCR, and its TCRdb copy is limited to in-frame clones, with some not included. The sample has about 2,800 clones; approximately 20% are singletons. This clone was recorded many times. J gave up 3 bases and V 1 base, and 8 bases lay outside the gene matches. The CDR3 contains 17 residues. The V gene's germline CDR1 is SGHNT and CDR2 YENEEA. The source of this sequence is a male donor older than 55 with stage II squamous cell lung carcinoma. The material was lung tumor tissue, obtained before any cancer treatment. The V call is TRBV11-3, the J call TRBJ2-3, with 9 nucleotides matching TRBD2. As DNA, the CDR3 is TGTGCCAGCAGCTTAGTATATGGCGGGGGGGGTACAGATACGCAGTATTTT. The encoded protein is CASSLVYGGGGTDTQYF.